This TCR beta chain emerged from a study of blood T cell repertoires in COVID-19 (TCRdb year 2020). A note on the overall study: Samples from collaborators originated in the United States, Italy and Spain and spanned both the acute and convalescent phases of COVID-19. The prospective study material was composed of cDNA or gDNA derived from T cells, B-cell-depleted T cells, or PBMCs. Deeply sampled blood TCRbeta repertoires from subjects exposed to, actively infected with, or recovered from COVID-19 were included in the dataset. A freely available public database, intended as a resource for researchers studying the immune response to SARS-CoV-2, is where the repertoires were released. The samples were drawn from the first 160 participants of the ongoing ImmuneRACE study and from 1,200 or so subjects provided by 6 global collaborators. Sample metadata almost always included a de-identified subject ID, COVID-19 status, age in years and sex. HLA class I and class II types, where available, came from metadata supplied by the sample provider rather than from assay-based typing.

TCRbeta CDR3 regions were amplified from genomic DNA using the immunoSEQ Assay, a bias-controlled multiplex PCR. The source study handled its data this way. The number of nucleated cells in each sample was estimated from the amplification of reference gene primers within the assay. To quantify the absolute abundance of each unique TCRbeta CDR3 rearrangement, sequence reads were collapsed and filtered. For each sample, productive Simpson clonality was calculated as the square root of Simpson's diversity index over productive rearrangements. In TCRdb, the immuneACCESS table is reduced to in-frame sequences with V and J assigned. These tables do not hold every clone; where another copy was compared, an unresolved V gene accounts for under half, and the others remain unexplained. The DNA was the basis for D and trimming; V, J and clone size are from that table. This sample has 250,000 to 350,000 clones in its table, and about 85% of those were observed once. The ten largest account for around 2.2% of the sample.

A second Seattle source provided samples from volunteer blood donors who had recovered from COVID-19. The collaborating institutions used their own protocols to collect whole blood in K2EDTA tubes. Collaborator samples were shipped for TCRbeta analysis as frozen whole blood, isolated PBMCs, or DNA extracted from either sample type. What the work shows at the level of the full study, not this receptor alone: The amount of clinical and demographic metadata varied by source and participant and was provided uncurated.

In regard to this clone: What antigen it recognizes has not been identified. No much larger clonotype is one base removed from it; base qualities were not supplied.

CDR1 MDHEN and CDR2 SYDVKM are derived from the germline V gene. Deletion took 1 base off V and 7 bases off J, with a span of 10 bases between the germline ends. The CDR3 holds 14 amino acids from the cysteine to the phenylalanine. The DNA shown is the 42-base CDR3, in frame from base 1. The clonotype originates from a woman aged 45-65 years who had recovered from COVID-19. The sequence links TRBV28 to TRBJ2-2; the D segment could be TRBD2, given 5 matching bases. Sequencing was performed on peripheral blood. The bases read TGTGCCAGCAGTTTATTCCGGACTCTCGGGGAGCTGTTTTTT. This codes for CASSLFRTLGELFF. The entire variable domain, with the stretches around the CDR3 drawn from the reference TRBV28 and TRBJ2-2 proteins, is DVKVTQSSRYLVKRTGEKVFLECVQDMDHENMFWYRQDPGLGLRLIYFSYDVKMKEKGDIPEGYSVSREKKERFSLILESASTNQTSMYLCASSLFRTLGELFFGEGSRLTVL.